These 6 T cell receptor beta chains came from one sample sequenced in a study of shared clonotypes between healthy human individuals. CD45RO negativity and positive selection for CCR7 defined naive CD8 cells, a population that excluded terminally differentiated effector memory CD45RA+ cells. Clones were read by immunoSEQ multiplex PCR, and TCRdb kept only the in-frame ones, dropping some. The table lists about 2.2 million clones, 85% to 95% of them singletons. The sample was naive CD8+ T cells from PBMCs. All receptors derive from a man younger than 30 in good health. Some clones in this sample may be carry-over from other donors' samples.

The chain has TRBV6-4 and TRBJ2-7, with D hard to call. V lost 5 bases to trimming and J lost 0 bases, with 11 bases between them. The CDR3 has 14 residues. CDR1 is MRHNA, CDR2 SNTAGT, per germline. As DNA, the CDR3 is TGTGCCAGCAGTAGTCTAATCAGCTCCTACGAGCAGTACTTC. Its translation: CASSSLISSYEQYF.

This sequence joins TRBV2 and TRBJ2-1; 11 positions match TRBD2. V lost 7 bases, J lost 8 bases, and 10 bases stayed unmatched. Germline loops: CDR1 SNHLY, CDR2 FYNNEI. The CDR3 consists of 15 residues. CDR3 nucleotides: TGTGCCAGCATCCCAAGACTAGCGGGATCCCATGAGCAGTTCTTC. It yields the protein CASIPRLAGSHEQFF.

This chain joins TRBV15 and TRBJ2-7; 9 positions match TRBD2. This CDR3 comprises 15 residues. Looked up from germline, CDR1 is LNHNV and CDR2 is YYDKDF (reference sequence). V lost 5 bases and J lost 7; bases outside the gene matches: 12. The CDR3 reads CATSGGGLAGREQYF. In DNA form, the CDR3 reads TGTGCCACCAGCGGTGGTGGGCTAGCGGGAAGGGAGCAGTACTTC. Based on the CDR3 plus reference TRBV15 and TRBJ2-7, the full variable domain is DAMVIQNPRYQVTQFGKPVTLSCSQTLNHNVMYWYQQKSSQAPKLLFHYYDKDFNNEADTPDNFQSRRPNTSFCFLDIRSPGLGDTAMYLCATSGGGLAGREQYFGPGTRLTVT.

The rearrangement joins TRBV15 to TRBJ1-3; D unclear. V gave up 1 base and J gave up 2 bases, with 12 bases separating them. This CDR3 region has 16 residues. Germline V lookup: CDR1 LNHNV, CDR2 YYDKDF (reference sequence). The CDR3 sequence: CATSRVEGGPGNTIYF. CDR3 nucleotide sequence: TGTGCCACCAGCAGAGTTGAGGGAGGGCCTGGAAACACCATATATTTT.

V usage is TRBV18 and J usage is TRBJ2-7, with D uncertain. CDR3 length: 13 amino acids. The V and J ends lost 2 bases and 3 bases respectively, with 8 bases between them. Germline V gene data show CDR1 as KGHSH and CDR2 as LQKENI. The CDR3 nucleotides are TGTGCCAGCTCACCAGGGTCTTACTACGAGCAGTACTTC. This translates into CASSPGSYYEQYF.

This sequence joins TRBV6-5 and TRBJ1-5; D is ambiguous. The CDR3 length is 15 residues. Trimming shortened V by 0 bases and J by 4 bases, and 10 bases separated the two germline ends. CDR1 is MNHEY and CDR2 is SVGAGI in the germline V gene. DNA for the CDR3: TGTGCCAGCAGTTACTCAGGGTACCTTAATCAGCCCCAGCATTTT. Translating it yields CASSYSGYLNQPQHF.